This T cell receptor beta chain was identified in a study of vaccination effects on CD4 cells after COVID-19. Study overall: Subjects were given two BNT162b2 or mRNA-1273 vaccine doses.

Comments on this clone: Its antigen is not identified.

Study observations and caveats: The study dataset contains few convalescent patients and includes no early post-infection timepoints. Vaccine-induced clones in healthy vaccinees cross-reacted with common cold coronaviruses in only 1 of 255 cases.

Viral peptide pools were used in the ViraFEST assay to expand antigen-specific CD4+ T cells, and sequencing came afterward. The authors isolated CD4+ T cells after roughly 10 days of culture. Wells of some 1.9 million PBMC each were grown with roughly 10 IU/ml IL-2 and around 10 ug/ml peptides. Some clones are missing from TCRdb's copy, which holds only in-frame ones; the method was immunoSEQ multiplex PCR. The sample shows some 20,000 clones, 70% of them seen only once. The specimen comprised CD4+ T cells from PBMCs cultured with HCoV-229E spike peptides, sampled before COVID-19 vaccination. The TCR comes from a human donor who received a COVID-19 vaccine.

The CDR3 DNA sequence: TGTGCCAGCAGTAAGACAGCCCTCACTGAAGCTTTCTTT. Amino acids: CASSKTALTEAFF. The chain links TRBV6-5 to TRBJ1-1; weak D call: TRBD1 (5 bases). The CDR3 totals 13 residues. Germline CDR1 is MNHEY and CDR2 is SVGAGI. Trimming shortened V by 5 bases and J by 4 bases, and 11 bases separated the two germline ends.